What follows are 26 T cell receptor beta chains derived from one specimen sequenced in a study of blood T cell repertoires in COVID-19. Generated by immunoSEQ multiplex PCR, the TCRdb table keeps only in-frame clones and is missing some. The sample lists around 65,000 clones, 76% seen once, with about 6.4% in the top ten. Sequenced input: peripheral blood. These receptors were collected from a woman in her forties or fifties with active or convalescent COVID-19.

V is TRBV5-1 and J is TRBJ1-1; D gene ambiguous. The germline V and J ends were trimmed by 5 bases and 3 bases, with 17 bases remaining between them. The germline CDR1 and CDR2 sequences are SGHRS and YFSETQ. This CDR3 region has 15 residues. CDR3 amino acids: CASSLARAPDTEAFF. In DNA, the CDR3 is TGCGCCAGCAGTCTGGCGAGGGCCCCGGACACTGAAGCTTTCTTT.

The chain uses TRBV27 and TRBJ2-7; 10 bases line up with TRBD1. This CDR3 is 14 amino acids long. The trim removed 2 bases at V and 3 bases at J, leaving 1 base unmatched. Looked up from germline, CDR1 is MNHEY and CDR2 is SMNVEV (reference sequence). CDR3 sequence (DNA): TGTGCCAGCAGTTTACGGGACAGGGGCTACGAGCAGTACTTC. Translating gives CASSLRDRGYEQYF.

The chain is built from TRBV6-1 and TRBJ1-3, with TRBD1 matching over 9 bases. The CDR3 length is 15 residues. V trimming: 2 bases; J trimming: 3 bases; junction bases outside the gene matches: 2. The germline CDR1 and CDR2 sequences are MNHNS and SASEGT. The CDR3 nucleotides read TGTGCCAGCAGTGAACGGGACAGGGTTGGAAACACCATATATTTT. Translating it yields CASSERDRVGNTIYF.

The CDR3 nucleotides read TGCGCCAGCAGCTCGCGGGACAGTTCGGGTGAAAAACTGTTTTTT. The encoded protein is CASSSRDSSGEKLFF. The chain has TRBV5-1 and TRBJ1-4; TRBD1 matches at 7 bases. After removal of 3 bases from V and 7 bases from J, the junction contained 9 bases not matched to a gene. CDR3 length: 15 residues. Germline V CDR1 and CDR2: SGHRS, YFSETQ.

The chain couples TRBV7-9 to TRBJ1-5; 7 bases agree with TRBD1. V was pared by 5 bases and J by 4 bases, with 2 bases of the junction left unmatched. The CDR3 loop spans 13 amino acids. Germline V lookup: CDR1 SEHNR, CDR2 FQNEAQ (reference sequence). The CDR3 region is CASSRTGNQPQHF. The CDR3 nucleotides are TGTGCCAGCAGCCGGACAGGTAATCAGCCCCAGCATTTT.

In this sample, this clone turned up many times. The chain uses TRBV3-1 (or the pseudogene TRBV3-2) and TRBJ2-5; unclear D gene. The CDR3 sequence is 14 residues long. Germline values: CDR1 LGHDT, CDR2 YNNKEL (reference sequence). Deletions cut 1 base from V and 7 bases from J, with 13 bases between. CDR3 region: CASSQAKRRGTQYF. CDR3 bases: TGTGCCAGCAGCCAAGCAAAGCGACGTGGGACCCAGTACTTC.

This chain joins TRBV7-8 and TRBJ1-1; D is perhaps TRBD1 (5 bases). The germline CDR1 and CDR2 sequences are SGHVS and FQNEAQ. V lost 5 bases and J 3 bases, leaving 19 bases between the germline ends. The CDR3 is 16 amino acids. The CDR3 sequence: CASSHGWGERDTEAFF. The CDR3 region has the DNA TGTGCCAGCAGCCACGGATGGGGGGAGAGGGACACTGAAGCTTTCTTT. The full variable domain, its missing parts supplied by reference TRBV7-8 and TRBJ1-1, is GAGVSQSPRYKVAKRGQDVALRCDPISGHVSLFWYQQALGQGPEFLTYFQNEAQLDKSGLPSDRFFAERPEGSVSTLKIQRTQQEDSAVYLCASSHGWGERDTEAFFGQGTRLTVV.

The CDR3 reads CASSVRQGRTGNTIYF. For the CDR3, the DNA is TGTGCCAGCAGCGTTCGACAGGGGAGGACTGGAAACACCATATATTTT. The chain has TRBV9 and TRBJ1-3; 8 bases fit TRBD1. Trimming took 2 bases from V and 2 from J; bases not matched to a gene: 6. CDR1 is SGDLS, CDR2 YYNGEE, per germline. This CDR3 has 16 residues.

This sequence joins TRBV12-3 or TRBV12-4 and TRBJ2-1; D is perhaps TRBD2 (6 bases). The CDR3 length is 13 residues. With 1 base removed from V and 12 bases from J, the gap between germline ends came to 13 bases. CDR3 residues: CASSLGVADVQFF. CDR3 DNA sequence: TGTGCCAGCAGTTTAGGAGTAGCGGACGTGCAGTTCTTC.

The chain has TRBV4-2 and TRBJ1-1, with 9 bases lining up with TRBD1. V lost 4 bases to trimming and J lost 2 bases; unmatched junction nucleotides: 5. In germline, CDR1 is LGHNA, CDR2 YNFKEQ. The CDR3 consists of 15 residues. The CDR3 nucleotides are TGTGCCAGCAGCCCCCGGACAGGGGTCAACACTGAAGCTTTCTTT. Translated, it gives CASSPRTGVNTEAFF.

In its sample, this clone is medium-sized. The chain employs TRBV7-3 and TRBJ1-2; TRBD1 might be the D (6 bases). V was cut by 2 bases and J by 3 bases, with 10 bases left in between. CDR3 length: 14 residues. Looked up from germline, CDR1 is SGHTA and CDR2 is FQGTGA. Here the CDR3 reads CASSLAGGHYGYTF. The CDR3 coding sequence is TGTGCCAGCAGCTTAGCGGGGGGCCACTATGGCTACACCTTC.

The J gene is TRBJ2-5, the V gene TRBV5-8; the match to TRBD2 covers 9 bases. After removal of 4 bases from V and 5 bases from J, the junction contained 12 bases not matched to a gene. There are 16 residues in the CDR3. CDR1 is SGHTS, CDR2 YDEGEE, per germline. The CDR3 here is CASSLLAGAVGETQYF. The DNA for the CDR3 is TGTGCCAGCAGCCTACTAGCGGGTGCGGTGGGGGAGACCCAGTACTTC.

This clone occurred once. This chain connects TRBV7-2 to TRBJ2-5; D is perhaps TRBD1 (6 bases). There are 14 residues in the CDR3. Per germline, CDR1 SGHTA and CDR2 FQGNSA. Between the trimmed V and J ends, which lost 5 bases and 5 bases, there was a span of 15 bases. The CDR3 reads CASSLQGGGETQYF. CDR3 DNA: TGTGCCAGCAGCCTTCAGGGTGGGGGCGAGACCCAGTACTTC.

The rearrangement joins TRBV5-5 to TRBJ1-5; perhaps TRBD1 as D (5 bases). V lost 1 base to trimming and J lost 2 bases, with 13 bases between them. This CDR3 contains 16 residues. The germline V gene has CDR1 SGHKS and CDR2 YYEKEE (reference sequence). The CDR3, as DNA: TGTGCCAGCAGCTTGCCTGGAGGAGGGGGCAATCAGCCCCAGCATTTT. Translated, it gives CASSLPGGGGNQPQHF.

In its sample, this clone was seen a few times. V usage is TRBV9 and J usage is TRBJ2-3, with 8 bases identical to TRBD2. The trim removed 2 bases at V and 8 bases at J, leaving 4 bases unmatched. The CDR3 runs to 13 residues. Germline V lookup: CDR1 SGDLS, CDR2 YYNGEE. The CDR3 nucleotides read TGTGCCAGCAGCGTCACACGGGGGGGTACGCAGTATTTT. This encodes CASSVTRGGTQYF.

CDR3 bases: TGTGCCAGCAGTGAGGGGGCCGGGTTTAATGAAAAACTGTTTTTT. It specifies CASSEGAGFNEKLFF. The V and J genes are TRBV2 and TRBJ1-4, with D maybe TRBD1 (6 bases). CDR3 length: 15 residues. Germline CDR1 reads SNHLY; CDR2 reads FYNNEI. Trimming left V 3 bases short and J 4 bases short, with 12 bases between.

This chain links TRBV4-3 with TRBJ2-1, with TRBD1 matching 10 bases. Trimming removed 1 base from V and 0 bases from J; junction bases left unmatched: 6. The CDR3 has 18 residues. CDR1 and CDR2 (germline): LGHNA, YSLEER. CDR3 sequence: CASSQGGQGLFSYNEQFF. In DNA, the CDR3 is TGCGCCAGCAGCCAAGGGGGACAGGGGCTATTCTCCTACAATGAGCAGTTCTTC.

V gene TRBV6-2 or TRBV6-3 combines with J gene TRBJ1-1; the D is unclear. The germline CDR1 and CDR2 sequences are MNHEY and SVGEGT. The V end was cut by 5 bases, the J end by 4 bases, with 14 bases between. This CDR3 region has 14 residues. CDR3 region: CASSAGHSRTEAFF. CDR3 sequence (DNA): TGTGCCAGCAGTGCGGGCCATAGTCGCACTGAAGCTTTCTTT.

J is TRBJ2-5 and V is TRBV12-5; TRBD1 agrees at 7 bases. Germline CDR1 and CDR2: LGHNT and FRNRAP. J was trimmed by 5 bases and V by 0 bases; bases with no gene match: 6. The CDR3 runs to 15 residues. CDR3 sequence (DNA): TGTGCTAGTGGTTTGGTAAGGGACAGTAGCGAGACCCAGTACTTC. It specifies CASGLVRDSSETQYF.

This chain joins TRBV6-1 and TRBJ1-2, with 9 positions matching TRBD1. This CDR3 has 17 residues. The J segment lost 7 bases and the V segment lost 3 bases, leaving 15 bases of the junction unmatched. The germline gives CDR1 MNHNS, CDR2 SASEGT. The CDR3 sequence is CASSDHGGGQGIFGYTF. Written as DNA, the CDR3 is TGTGCCAGCAGTGACCACGGGGGGGGACAGGGCATCTTTGGCTACACCTTC.

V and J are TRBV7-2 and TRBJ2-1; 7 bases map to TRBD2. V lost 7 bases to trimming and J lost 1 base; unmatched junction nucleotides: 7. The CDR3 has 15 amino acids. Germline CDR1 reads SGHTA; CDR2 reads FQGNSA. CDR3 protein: CASNHLAESYNEQFF. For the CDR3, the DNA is TGTGCCAGCAACCACCTAGCGGAATCCTACAATGAGCAGTTCTTC.

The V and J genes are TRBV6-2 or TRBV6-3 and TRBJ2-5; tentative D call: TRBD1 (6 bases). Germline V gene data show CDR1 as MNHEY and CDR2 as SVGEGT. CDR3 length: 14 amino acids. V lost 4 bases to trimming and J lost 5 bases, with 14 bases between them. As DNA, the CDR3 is TGTGCCAGCAGTTCCACAGGGAATTGGGAGACCCAGTACTTC. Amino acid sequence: CASSSTGNWETQYF.

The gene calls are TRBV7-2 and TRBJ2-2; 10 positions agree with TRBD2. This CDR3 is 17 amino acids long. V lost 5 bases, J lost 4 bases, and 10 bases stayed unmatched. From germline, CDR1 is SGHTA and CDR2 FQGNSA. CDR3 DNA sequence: TGTGCCAGCAGCCGCTCTGGACTAGCGGACCGCACCGGGGAGCTGTTTTTT. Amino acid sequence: CASSRSGLADRTGELFF. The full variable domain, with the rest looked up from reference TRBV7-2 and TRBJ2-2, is GAGVSQSPSNKVTEKGKDVELRCDPISGHTALYWYRQSLGQGLEFLIYFQGNSAPDKSGLPSDRFSAERTGGSVSTLTIQRTQQEDSAVYLCASSRSGLADRTGELFFGEGSRLTVL.

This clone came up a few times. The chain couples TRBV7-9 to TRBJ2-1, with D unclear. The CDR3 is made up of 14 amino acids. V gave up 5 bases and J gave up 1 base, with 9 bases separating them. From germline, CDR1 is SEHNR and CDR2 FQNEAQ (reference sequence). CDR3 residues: CASSPSGSYNEQFF. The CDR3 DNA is TGTGCCAGCAGCCCTTCCGGGTCCTACAATGAGCAGTTCTTC.

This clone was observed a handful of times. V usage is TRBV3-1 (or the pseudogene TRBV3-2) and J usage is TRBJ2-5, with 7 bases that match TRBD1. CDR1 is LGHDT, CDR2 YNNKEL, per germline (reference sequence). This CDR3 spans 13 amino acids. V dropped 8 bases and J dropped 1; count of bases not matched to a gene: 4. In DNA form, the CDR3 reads TGTGCCAGCGGAAGGGACAGCCAAGAGACCCAGTACTTC. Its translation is CASGRDSQETQYF.

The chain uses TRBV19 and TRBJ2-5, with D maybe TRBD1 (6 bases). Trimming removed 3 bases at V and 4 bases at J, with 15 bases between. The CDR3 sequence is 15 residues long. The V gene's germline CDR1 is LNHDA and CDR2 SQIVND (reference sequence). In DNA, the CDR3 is TGTGCCAGTAGTATCGGGGCTTTAGGGGGAGAGACCCAGTACTTC. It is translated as CASSIGALGGETQYF.